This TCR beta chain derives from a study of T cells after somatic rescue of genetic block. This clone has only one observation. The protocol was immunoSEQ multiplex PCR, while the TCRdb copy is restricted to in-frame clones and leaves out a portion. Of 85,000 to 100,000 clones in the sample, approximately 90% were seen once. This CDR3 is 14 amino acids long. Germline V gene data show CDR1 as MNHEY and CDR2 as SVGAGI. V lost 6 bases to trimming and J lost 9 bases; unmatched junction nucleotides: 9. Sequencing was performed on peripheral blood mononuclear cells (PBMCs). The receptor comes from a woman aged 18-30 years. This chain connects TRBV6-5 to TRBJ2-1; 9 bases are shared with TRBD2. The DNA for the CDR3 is TGTGCCAGCAGGCCGGGACTAGCTAATCCTGAGCAGTTCTTC. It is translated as CASRPGLANPEQFF.